The entry that follows covers one T cell receptor beta chain sequence. This CDR3 spans 15 amino acids. Trimming cost V 6 bases and J 0 bases; bases outside gene matches: 6. CDR1 is MNHEY and CDR2 is SVGAGI in the germline V gene. This entry belongs to a study of control samples from healthy donors and cancer patients. Method: immunoSEQ multiplex PCR; TCRdb's copy keeps in-frame clones and lacks some. The profile shows 50,000 or so clones, 88% of them singletons. What was sequenced was blood. The receptor's source is a man over 45 in good health. This rearrangement joins TRBV6-5 to TRBJ2-3; the match to TRBD1 covers 7 bases. The CDR3 protein is CASRQGTSSTDTQYF. Written as DNA, the CDR3 is TGTGCCAGCAGACAGGGGACATCTAGCACAGATACGCAGTATTTT.